These 31 T cell receptor beta chains were sequenced from one sample in a study of T cell changes during pregnancy in multiple sclerosis. Here immunoSEQ multiplex PCR was the method, and the copy in TCRdb shows in-frame clones only, minus some. The top ten clones hold approximately 1.2% of a sample with approximately 71,000 clones, 90% to 95% of them seen once. Material: peripheral blood, obtained in the third trimester of pregnancy. These receptor sequences come from a female donor with multiple sclerosis, enrolled in a pregnancy study.

The J gene is TRBJ2-1, the V gene TRBV11-3, with TRBD1 identical over 11 bases. The V gene's germline CDR1 is SGHNT and CDR2 YENEEA. This CDR3 has 16 residues. Trimming at V came to 5 bases and at J to 7 bases, leaving 10 bases not matched to a gene. The CDR3: CASSLAGTGGKNEQFF. In nucleotides, the CDR3 is TGTGCCAGCAGCCTCGCCGGGACAGGGGGGAAGAATGAGCAGTTCTTC.

The sample holds one count of this clone. This chain joins TRBV19 and TRBJ2-1; 10 nucleotides align to TRBD2. The germline V gene encodes CDR1 LNHDA and CDR2 SQIVND (reference sequence). The CDR3 has 15 amino acids. V was clipped by 6 bases and J by 5 bases; unmatched bases: 7. CDR3 amino acids: CASSQLAGSHNEQFF. The CDR3, as DNA: TGTGCCAGTAGCCAACTAGCGGGATCCCACAATGAGCAGTTCTTC.

This clone was observed once. One end of the junction varies from germline; a read error may be responsible. The chain joins TRBV6-1 to TRBJ2-3; 8 bases align to TRBD1. The CDR3 sequence is 13 residues long. In germline, CDR1 is MNHNS, CDR2 SASEGT. DNA of the CDR3: TGTGCCAGCAGTGGGACAGGGCAGGGTCTTCCGAGATTT. It specifies CASSGTGQGLPRF.

V gene TRBV4-1 combines with J gene TRBJ1-5; 10 bases are a match to TRBD1. Trimming cost V 4 bases and J 5 bases; bases outside gene matches: 14. CDR3 size: 18 residues. Per the germline V gene, CDR1 is MGHRA and CDR2 is YSYEKL. CDR3 bases: TGCGCCAGCAGCCCTTACACTAATTCCGGGACAGGGGATCAGCCCCAGCATTTT. Translating it yields CASSPYTNSGTGDQPQHF.

CDR3 region: CASDHFRRSSYEQYF. The CDR3 nucleotides are TGTGCCAGCGACCACTTTAGGAGGAGCTCCTACGAGCAGTACTTC. V gene TRBV25-1 combines with J gene TRBJ2-7; D is possibly TRBD2 (5 bases). In germline, CDR1 is MGHDK, CDR2 SYGVNS. The CDR3 runs to 15 residues. V was clipped by 8 bases and J by 0 bases, with 17 bases between them.

The rearrangement links TRBV10-2 to TRBJ2-3, with 8 bases that match TRBD2. The CDR3 is 14 amino acids. Trimming at V came to 4 bases and at J to 2 bases, leaving 2 bases not matched to a gene. Germline CDR1 reads WSHSY; CDR2 reads SAAADI. In DNA, the CDR3 is TGCGCCAGCAGTGTGCGGGAGGCCACAGATACGCAGTATTTT. This codes for CASSVREATDTQYF.

This sequence joins TRBV7-9 and TRBJ2-5, with D unresolved. Germline loops: CDR1 SEHNR, CDR2 FQNEAQ (reference sequence). Trimming removed 3 bases at V and 2 bases at J, with 10 bases between. The CDR3 totals 14 residues. The CDR3 loop is CASSLPGPQETQYF. The CDR3 DNA reads TGTGCCAGCAGCTTGCCAGGCCCTCAAGAGACCCAGTACTTC.

This chain links TRBV6-5 with TRBJ2-7; perhaps TRBD1 as D (6 bases). Germline V gene lookup returns CDR1 MNHEY and CDR2 SVGAGI. The CDR3 is 15 amino acids. Trimming left V 7 bases short and J 4 bases short, with 20 bases between. The chain's CDR3 is CASNEQGHGSYEQYF. The DNA of the CDR3 is TGTGCCAGCAACGAACAGGGACACGGTTCGTACGAGCAGTACTTC.

In this sample, this clone turned up once. Here the CDR3 reads CASSPGQEQYF. CDR3 nucleotide sequence: TGTGCCAGCAGTCCAGGGCAAGAGCAGTACTTC. This rearrangement joins TRBV25-1 to TRBJ2-7; TRBD1 is a possible D gene (5 bases). This CDR3 comprises 11 residues. Trimming removed 5 bases from V and 7 bases from J, with 9 bases in between. The V gene's germline CDR1 is MGHDK and CDR2 SYGVNS.

The V call is TRBV11-2, the J call TRBJ2-7; D is undetermined. The germline V gene encodes CDR1 SGHAT and CDR2 FQNNGV. CDR3 length: 14 amino acids. V lost 5 bases and J lost 2, with 13 bases in between. CDR3 in amino acids: CASSPHQKAYEQYF. In DNA, the CDR3 is TGTGCCAGCAGCCCCCATCAGAAAGCCTACGAGCAGTACTTC.

The chain links TRBV28 to TRBJ1-5; 8 nucleotides align to TRBD1. With V trimmed by 6 bases and J by 5 bases, 6 bases remained unmatched. The CDR3 covers 14 residues. In germline, CDR1 is MDHEN, CDR2 SYDVKM. DNA for the CDR3: TGTGCCAGCAGGGAGACAGGGGAGCATCAGCCCCAGCATTTT. This codes for CASRETGEHQPQHF.

This chain joins TRBV4-1 and TRBJ2-1; 8 bases are shared with TRBD2. This CDR3 contains 16 residues. CDR1 and CDR2 from the germline V gene are MGHRA and YSYEKL. V was pared by 0 bases and J by 8 bases, with 9 bases of the junction left unmatched. CDR3: CASSQDRVPGGDEQFF. CDR3 in DNA: TGCGCCAGCAGCCAAGACCGGGTTCCGGGGGGGGATGAGCAGTTCTTC.

This clone appeared a single time. The V and J genes are TRBV5-1 and TRBJ2-1; possibly TRBD2 for D (6 bases). Trimming took 3 bases from V and 4 from J, leaving 11 bases between them. The germline V gene has CDR1 SGHRS and CDR2 YFSETQ. CDR3 length equals 14 residues. The CDR3 is CASSYTGVYNEQFF. The DNA of the CDR3 is TGCGCCAGCAGCTACACGGGAGTATACAATGAGCAGTTCTTC.

The rearrangement joins TRBV19 to TRBJ1-2; no clear D. V lost 2 bases and J 0 bases, leaving 7 bases between the germline ends. The CDR3 has 14 amino acids. Germline V lookup: CDR1 LNHDA, CDR2 SQIVND (reference sequence). CDR3 bases: TGTGCCAGTAGTATATTTGCAGCTAACTATGGCTACACCTTC. Protein product: CASSIFAANYGYTF.

Only one count was recorded for this clone. The chain is built from TRBV4-1 and TRBJ2-7; the match to TRBD1 covers 7 bases. The CDR3 has 16 amino acids. Germline assignment: CDR1 MGHRA and CDR2 YSYEKL. Trimming cost V 3 bases and J 0 bases; bases outside gene matches: 8. The CDR3 DNA follows: TGCGCCAGCAGCCAGTCGACAGGGCCCTTCTCCTACGAGCAGTACTTC. It translates to CASSQSTGPFSYEQYF.

J is TRBJ1-1 and V is TRBV5-1, with 8 bases matching TRBD1. CDR1 and CDR2 from the germline V gene are SGHRS and YFSETQ. There are 16 residues in the CDR3. V was pared by 1 base and J by 6 bases, with 11 bases of the junction left unmatched. CDR3 amino acids: CASSLTAGGMIAEAFF. The CDR3 nucleotides are TGCGCCAGCAGCTTGACCGCAGGGGGCATGATCGCTGAAGCTTTCTTT.

The genes are TRBV19 and TRBJ2-7; possibly TRBD2 for D (6 bases). The germline gives CDR1 LNHDA, CDR2 SQIVND (reference sequence). This CDR3 is built from 13 residues. V gave up 5 bases and J gave up 0 bases, with 8 bases separating them. CDR3 region: CASSAGNSYEQYF. The DNA for the CDR3 is TGTGCCAGTAGTGCGGGGAACTCCTACGAGCAGTACTTC.

The chain joins TRBV29-1 to TRBJ2-7; TRBD1 agrees at 7 bases. The CDR3 runs 15 residues. Trimming cost V 7 bases and J 0 bases; bases outside gene matches: 12. CDR1 is SQVTM, CDR2 ANQGSEA, per germline. CDR3 DNA: TGCAGCGCGACGAGTCCGGGACAGACCTCCTACGAGCAGTACTTC. It encodes CSATSPGQTSYEQYF.

The CDR3 DNA follows: TGCGCCAGCAGTGAGGGGCCAAACACCGGGGAGCTGTTTTTT. It codes for CASSEGPNTGELFF. The rearrangement joins TRBV10-1 to TRBJ2-2; D call uncertain. Germline assignment: CDR1 WNHNN and CDR2 SYGVQD (reference sequence). The CDR3 has 14 residues. Deletions cut 2 bases from V and 2 bases from J, with 6 bases between.

This clone has a single count. V and J are TRBV6-5 and TRBJ1-1; D not certain. Per germline, CDR1 MNHEY and CDR2 SVGAGI. Trimming removed 0 bases from V and 7 bases from J, with 9 bases in between. This CDR3 is 13 amino acids long. CDR3 DNA: TGTGCCAGCAGTTACTCGGTGGGCCTTGAAGCTTTCTTT. Residues: CASSYSVGLEAFF.

The CDR3 region is CASSQDRGRRAFF. The CDR3, as DNA: TGTGCCAGCAGTCAAGACAGGGGGCGCCGGGCTTTCTTT. V gene TRBV27 combines with J gene TRBJ1-1, with 10 bases lining up with TRBD1. Trimming at V came to 5 bases and at J to 11 bases, leaving 8 bases not matched to a gene. CDR1 is MNHEY, CDR2 SMNVEV, per germline (reference sequence). The CDR3 sequence is 13 residues long.

The CDR3 is CASSIIFEGDNYGYTF. Written as DNA, the CDR3 is TGTGCCAGTAGTATAATCTTCGAGGGGGATAACTATGGCTACACCTTC. V is TRBV19 and J is TRBJ1-2; tentative D call: TRBD1 (6 bases). With 2 bases removed from V and 1 base from J, the gap between germline ends came to 14 bases. The CDR3 runs 16 residues. The germline gives CDR1 LNHDA, CDR2 SQIVND (reference sequence).

The chain carries TRBV5-1 and TRBJ1-2; 10 nucleotides agree with TRBD1. Germline V gene lookup returns CDR1 SGHRS and CDR2 YFSETQ. This CDR3 comprises 15 residues. Trimming cost V 0 bases and J 7 bases; bases outside gene matches: 6. CDR3 sequence reads: CASSLAGDRGVGYTF. In nucleotides, the CDR3 is TGCGCCAGCAGCTTGGCGGGGGACAGGGGAGTTGGCTACACCTTC.

V is TRBV6-5 and J is TRBJ2-7, with TRBD1 matching 10 bases. Trimming removed 6 bases from V and 6 bases from J; junction bases left unmatched: 8. From germline, CDR1 is MNHEY and CDR2 SVGAGI. CDR3 length equals 14 residues. Here the CDR3 DNA reads TGTGCCAGCAGCGAGGGACAGGGGAGCGCCGAGCAGTACTTC. This codes for CASSEGQGSAEQYF.

The chain couples TRBV27 to TRBJ2-7; 7 nucleotides agree with TRBD2. J was trimmed by 3 bases and V by 0 bases; bases with no gene match: 5. There are 15 residues in the CDR3. Per the germline V gene, CDR1 is MNHEY and CDR2 is SMNVEV (reference sequence). CDR3 region: CASSLSASGFYEQYF. CDR3 bases: TGTGCCAGCAGTTTATCGGCTAGCGGTTTCTACGAGCAGTACTTC.

This chain uses TRBV6-1 with TRBJ2-7; perhaps TRBD2 as D (6 bases). V was clipped by 4 bases and J by 6 bases, with 13 bases between them. This CDR3 spans 13 amino acids. CDR1 MNHNS and CDR2 SASEGT come from the germline V gene. CDR3 sequence (DNA): TGTGCCAGCAGTGCCCAGGGAGGTAGCGAGCAGTACTTC. It is translated as CASSAQGGSEQYF.

The gene calls are TRBV18 and TRBJ2-7; no firm D call. Germline-derived CDR1 and CDR2 are KGHSH and LQKENI. The CDR3 length is 13 residues. V lost 0 bases, J lost 0 bases, and 3 bases lay in between. In nucleotides, the CDR3 is TGTGCCAGCTCACCACCCCTCTCCTACGAGCAGTACTTC. Amino acid sequence: CASSPPLSYEQYF.

V gene TRBV19 combines with J gene TRBJ1-1, with D unclear. This CDR3 is built from 13 residues. The germline CDR1 and CDR2 sequences are LNHDA and SQIVND (reference sequence). Between the trimmed V and J ends, which lost 6 bases and 1 base, there was a span of 9 bases. The CDR3 region is CASRFGRNTEAFF. CDR3 bases: TGTGCCAGTAGGTTCGGTCGGAACACTGAAGCTTTCTTT.

This chain uses TRBV6-4 with TRBJ2-3; a weak D match, TRBD2 (6 bases). V was clipped by 6 bases and J by 2 bases, with 12 bases between them. There are 14 residues in the CDR3. Germline V CDR1 and CDR2: MRHNA, SNTAGT. CDR3 coding DNA: TGTGCCAGCAGCTCTGGACTAACCACAGATACGCAGTATTTT. Encoded protein: CASSSGLTTDTQYF.

This clone was seen a few times. V gene TRBV28 combines with J gene TRBJ2-3; 7 bases fit TRBD2. The CDR3 length is 17 residues. V lost 5 bases to trimming and J lost 4 bases; unmatched junction nucleotides: 15. Germline V gives CDR1 MDHEN, CDR2 SYDVKM. In DNA form, the CDR3 reads TGTGCCAGCAGTCTCGGCGTAGCGGGCTTAGGGGCAGATACGCAGTATTTT. Translated: CASSLGVAGLGADTQYF.

The V gene is TRBV4-3, the J gene TRBJ1-2; tentative D call: TRBD1 (5 bases). This CDR3 has 17 residues. The germline CDR1 and CDR2 sequences are LGHNA and YSLEER. Deletions cut 0 bases from V and 8 bases from J, with 22 bases between. The CDR3 region is CASSQDISPAGEGGYTF. The CDR3 DNA reads TGCGCCAGCAGCCAAGATATATCCCCGGCGGGGGAGGGAGGCTACACCTTC.